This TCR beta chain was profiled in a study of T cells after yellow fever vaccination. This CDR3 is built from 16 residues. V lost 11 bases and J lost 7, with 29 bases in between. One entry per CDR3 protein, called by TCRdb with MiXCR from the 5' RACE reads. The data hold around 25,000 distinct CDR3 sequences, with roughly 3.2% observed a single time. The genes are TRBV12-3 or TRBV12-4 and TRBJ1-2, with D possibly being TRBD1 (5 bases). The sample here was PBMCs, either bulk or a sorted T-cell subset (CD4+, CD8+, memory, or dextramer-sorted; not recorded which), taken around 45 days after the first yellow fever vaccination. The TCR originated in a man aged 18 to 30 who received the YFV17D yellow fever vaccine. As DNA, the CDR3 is TGTGCCTTCAGTTTAGGGGTGGCGGCACCAGAGTCTGGCTACACCTTC. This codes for CAFSLGVAAPESGYTF.